This T cell receptor beta chain was profiled in a study of T-cell reconstitution after alpha-beta-depleted transplantation in children. Overall study results and limits: From newly produced T cells came most of the T-cell counts and diversity one year after transplant. The origin of high day-60 TCRbeta diversity in some patients lay in surviving recipient T cells and thymic progenitors. Alpha-beta T cells present about two months after transplant were reported to originate from several hundred expanded graft clones.

This CDR3 has 14 residues. Unmatched junction bases numbered 6, after V lost 5 bases and J lost 3 bases. Germline loops: CDR1 LNHDA, CDR2 SQIVND (reference sequence). Details on this clonotype: Its antigen is unidentified.

Preparing the TCRbeta library involved the use of unique molecular identifiers. One entry per CDR3 protein, called by TCRdb with MiXCR from the PCR reads. The data hold 780,000 or so distinct CDR3 sequences, with around 17% observed a single time. The TCR was taken from a male patient aged 5 to 17 who had a stem cell transplant for acute lymphoblastic leukemia, so the T cells may come from the graft donor. The chain couples TRBV19 to TRBJ1-1; 7 bases are a match to TRBD1. The material sequenced was PBMCs, mostly from graft donor cells, taken 360 days after TCRalphabeta/CD19-depleted stem cell transplant. CDR3 nucleotides: TGTGCCAGTAGTTACCGGGACAGACACACTGAAGCTTTCTTT. It is translated as CASSYRDRHTEAFF.